The clone carrying this T cell receptor (beta chain) showed up many times. The source of the sample is a study of CD8 T cells in ankylosing spondylitis. V gave up 4 bases and J gave up 3 bases, with 6 bases separating them. The CDR3 is 11 residues long. From germline, CDR1 is SQVTM and CDR2 ANQGSEA. Each CDR3 protein gets one entry after TCRdb re-called the 5' RACE reads with MiXCR. The sample lists about 210,000 distinct CDR3 sequences, approximately 8% seen once, with 4.5% to 5% in the top ten. The sample consisted of blood, either unsorted or a sorted T cell fraction (not recorded which). This TCR derives from a female donor with ankylosing spondylitis or in good health (not recorded which). J is TRBJ1-1 and V is TRBV29-1, with D perhaps matching TRBD1 (5 bases). The CDR3 DNA reads TGCAGCGTTGTAGGGGACACTGAAGCTTTCTTT. It specifies CSVVGDTEAFF.